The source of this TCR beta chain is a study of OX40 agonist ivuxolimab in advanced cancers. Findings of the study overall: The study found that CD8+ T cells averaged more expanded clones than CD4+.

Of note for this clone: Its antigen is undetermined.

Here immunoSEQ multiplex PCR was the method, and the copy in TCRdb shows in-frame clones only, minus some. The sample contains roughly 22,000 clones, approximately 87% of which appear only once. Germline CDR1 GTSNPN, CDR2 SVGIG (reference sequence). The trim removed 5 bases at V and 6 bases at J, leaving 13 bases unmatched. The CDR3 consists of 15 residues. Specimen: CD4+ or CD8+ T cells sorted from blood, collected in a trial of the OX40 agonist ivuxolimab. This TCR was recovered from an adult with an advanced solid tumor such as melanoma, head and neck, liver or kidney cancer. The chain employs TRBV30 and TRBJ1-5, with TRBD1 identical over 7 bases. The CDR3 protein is CAWGTARGIGQPQHF. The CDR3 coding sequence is TGTGCCTGGGGGACAGCGAGGGGTATAGGTCAGCCCCAGCATTTT.